This T cell receptor (beta chain) was recorded in a study of HIV-infected patients and healthy controls. Study-wide points: Healthy controls carried many MAIT alpha-chain CDR3s, while HIV+ repertoires had few. Untreated HIV+ repertoires had roughly threefold fewer distinct CDR3s and lower Shannon diversity than healthy controls.

cDNA was made from about 510 ng RNA using alpha and beta constant primers. Separate chain-specific third strand synthesis with multiplexing indices produced the alpha and beta libraries. Ligation attached cDNA to a 5' RACE adapter that carried a random hexamer and SP2 site. One entry per CDR3 protein, called by TCRdb with MiXCR from the 5' RACE reads. The repertoire holds 7,500 to 10,000 distinct CDR3 sequences, around 8.2% seen once, with roughly 32% in the top ten. The CDR3 is 13 amino acids. V was shortened by 6 bases and J by 7 bases, with 16 bases between the two germline ends. The repertoire came from unfractionated whole blood and reflected all unsorted peripheral T cells. An approximately 2.5 ml peripheral blood sample was taken for RNA. This clonotype was seen repeatedly, ten times or more. What it binds is not known.

The rearrangement uses TRBV12-3 or TRBV12-4 and TRBJ2-7; D may be TRBD2 (5 bases). This receptor was taken from an adult with HIV infection. The donor label of this sample is uncertain. This specimen consisted of blood, obtained before antiretroviral therapy. The CDR3 DNA reads as TGTGCCAGCAGATGGGCGGGCCTCCCTGAGCAGTACTTC. Its translation: CASRWAGLPEQYF.